The rows below give T cell receptor beta chains drawn from one sample of a study of blood T cell repertoires in COVID-19. Repertoires were generated with immunoSEQ multiplex PCR, while TCRdb's copy carries only in-frame clones and drops some. This sample has some 450,000 clones, with around nine tenths found just once. The sample comprised peripheral blood. All receptors derive from a man between 18 and 29 years old with COVID-19, enrolled during active disease. CDR3s include the opening cysteine and the closing phenylalanine or tryptophan. D genes are given only for firm matches. Clone size is not always given. Where it is, it says once, few, many or a class for expanded clones.

- TRBJ2-1 TRBV19 TRBD1 CASTRGTGGYNEQFF TGTGCCAGTACACGCGGGACAGGGGGCTACAATGAGCAGTTCTTC
once TRBJ2-3 TRBV15 - CATSRDMGRQYF TGTGCCACCAGCAGAGATATGGGCCGTCAGTATTTT
- TRBJ1-2 TRBV7-9 TRBD1 CASSFSRTGDGYTF TGTGCCAGCAGCTTCTCCCGGACAGGGGATGGCTACACCTTC
- TRBJ2-3 TRBV14 - CASSPRLAETDTQYF TGTGCCAGCAGCCCCAGGTTAGCGGAGACAGATACGCAGTATTTT
once TRBJ1-2 TRBV27 - CASSPKLTGLNGYTF TGTGCCAGCAGTCCCAAACTTACAGGGTTAAATGGCTACACCTTC
few TRBJ2-7 TRBV6-2/TRBV6-3 - CASSWLGGRYEQYF TGTGCCAGCAGTTGGCTAGGAGGCAGGTACGAGCAGTACTTC
- TRBJ2-6 TRBV24-1 - CATSDTNRDKLFSGANVLTF TGTGCCACCAGTGATACGAACAGGGACAAACTATTCTCTGGGGCCAACGTCCTGACTTTC
- TRBJ2-5 TRBV2 - CASEGELETQYF TGTGCCAGTGAGGGGGAGTTGGAGACCCAGTACTTC
once TRBJ2-7 TRBV5-1 - CASSPQGTVSYEQYF TGCGCCAGCAGCCCCCAGGGGACGGTCTCCTACGAGCAGTACTTC
- TRBJ2-2 TRBV5-1 - CASTRDTNTGELFF TGCGCCAGCACAAGGGACACGAACACCGGGGAGCTGTTTTTT
- TRBJ2-1 TRBV24-1 TRBD2 CATSDLRGVQFF TGTGCCACCAGTGATTTGCGGGGGGTGCAGTTCTTC
- TRBJ2-3 TRBV5-1 TRBD2 CASSPLAGGPEDTQYF TGCGCCAGCAGCCCACTAGCGGGAGGGCCGGAGGATACGCAGTATTTT
- TRBJ2-3 TRBV18 - CASSSAGLSTDTQYF TGTGCCAGCTCCAGCGCAGGGTTGAGCACAGATACGCAGTATTTT
- TRBJ2-5 TRBV4-2 TRBD1 CASSQEATGGSWETQYF TGTGCCAGCAGCCAAGAAGCGACAGGGGGCTCATGGGAGACCCAGTACTTC
- TRBJ2-6 TRBV4-2 - CASSQAPTGANVLTF TGTGCCAGCAGCCAAGCCCCTACTGGGGCCAACGTCCTGACTTTC
- TRBJ2-2 TRBV7-9 TRBD1 CASPPPGTANTGELFF TGTGCCAGCCCTCCCCCCGGGACAGCGAACACCGGGGAGCTGTTTTTT